A selection of T cell receptor beta chains follows, all from one sample in a study of T cells in localized non-small cell lung cancer. This table comes from immunoSEQ multiplex PCR, and its TCRdb copy is limited to in-frame clones, with some not included. Of some 31,000 clones listed, 88% are singletons. Material: peripheral blood, obtained before any cancer treatment. These receptors were taken from a woman aged 40-70 years with stage I lung adenocarcinoma. Both conserved end residues are part of each CDR3. The order of the fields is D gene, clone size, J gene, V gene, CDR3 protein, CDR3 DNA. A D gene is named only where the DNA matches it firmly. A clone size is listed for some rows: how often the clone was seen (once, few, many), or a class if it is expanded.

D gene: .
clone size: .
J gene: TRBJ1-1
V gene: TRBV5-1
CDR3 protein: CASSGTGLDTEAFF
CDR3 DNA: TGCGCCAGCAGCGGTACAGGATTGGACACTGAAGCTTTCTTT

D gene: TRBD1
clone size: once
J gene: TRBJ1-6
V gene: TRBV6-5
CDR3 protein: CASSRGQIDSPLHF
CDR3 DNA: TGTGCCAGCAGTCGGGGACAGATCGATTCACCCCTCCACTTT

D gene: TRBD1
clone size: .
J gene: TRBJ1-2
V gene: TRBV18
CDR3 protein: CASSPREGAIYGYTF
CDR3 DNA: TGTGCCAGCTCACCACGCGAGGGGGCGATCTATGGCTACACCTTC

D gene: .
clone size: .
J gene: TRBJ1-1
V gene: TRBV18
CDR3 protein: CASSLGGMNTEAFF
CDR3 DNA: TGTGCCAGCTCACTAGGGGGGATGAACACTGAAGCTTTCTTT

D gene: .
clone size: .
J gene: TRBJ1-6
V gene: TRBV19
CDR3 protein: CASSIVRTVSPLHF
CDR3 DNA: TGTGCCAGTAGTATAGTCAGGACAGTGTCACCCCTCCACTTT

D gene: .
clone size: .
J gene: TRBJ1-5
V gene: TRBV2
CDR3 protein: CASTPARAGQPQHF
CDR3 DNA: TGTGCCAGCACCCCGGCCAGGGCTGGTCAGCCCCAGCATTTT

D gene: TRBD1
clone size: .
J gene: TRBJ2-7
V gene: TRBV11-3
CDR3 protein: CASSLGAATGTPYEQYF
CDR3 DNA: TGTGCCAGCAGCTTAGGAGCCGCGACAGGGACCCCCTACGAGCAGTACTTC

D gene: .
clone size: .
J gene: TRBJ1-2
V gene: TRBV5-6
CDR3 protein: CASRSTGFSGYTF
CDR3 DNA: TGTGCCAGCAGATCGACAGGTTTCAGTGGCTACACCTTC

D gene: .
clone size: .
J gene: TRBJ1-2
V gene: TRBV29-1
CDR3 protein: CSVLTNYGYTF
CDR3 DNA: TGCAGCGTTTTAACGAACTATGGCTACACCTTC

D gene: .
clone size: .
J gene: TRBJ2-7
V gene: TRBV5-5
CDR3 protein: CASRNEGSSYEQYF
CDR3 DNA: TGTGCCAGCAGAAACGAAGGGTCCTCCTACGAGCAGTACTTC

D gene: .
clone size: .
J gene: TRBJ1-6
V gene: TRBV2
CDR3 protein: CASTGEGDSPLHF
CDR3 DNA: TGTGCCAGCACCGGAGAGGGAGATTCACCCCTCCACTTT

D gene: .
clone size: .
J gene: TRBJ1-6
V gene: TRBV27
CDR3 protein: CASSFVPPGQTYNSPLHF
CDR3 DNA: TGTGCCAGCAGTTTCGTCCCGCCGGGGCAGACTTACAATTCACCCCTCCACTTT

D gene: TRBD2
clone size: .
J gene: TRBJ2-7
V gene: TRBV7-2
CDR3 protein: CASSLRTSGAYEQYF
CDR3 DNA: TGTGCCAGCAGCTTACGGACTAGCGGGGCCTACGAGCAGTACTTC

D gene: .
clone size: .
J gene: TRBJ1-4
V gene: TRBV30
CDR3 protein: CAWSVGTTNEKLFF
CDR3 DNA: TGTGCCTGGAGTGTTGGTACAACTAATGAAAAACTGTTTTTT

D gene: TRBD2
clone size: .
J gene: TRBJ2-3
V gene: TRBV11-1
CDR3 protein: CASSPHRRTSGTDTQYF
CDR3 DNA: TGTGCCAGCAGCCCCCACCGTAGGACTAGCGGCACAGATACGCAGTATTTT

D gene: .
clone size: once
J gene: TRBJ2-5
V gene: TRBV7-7
CDR3 protein: CASSQGGQETQYF
CDR3 DNA: TGTGCCAGCAGCCAGGGGGGGCAAGAGACCCAGTACTTC

D gene: .
clone size: .
J gene: TRBJ1-2
V gene: TRBV6-4
CDR3 protein: CASSVEASDSYGYTF
CDR3 DNA: TGTGCCAGCAGTGTGGAGGCCTCGGACTCCTATGGCTACACCTTC

D gene: .
clone size: .
J gene: TRBJ1-5
V gene: TRBV6-5
CDR3 protein: CASTTGAQPQHF
CDR3 DNA: TGTGCCAGCACCACCGGGGCCCAGCCCCAGCATTTT

D gene: .
clone size: .
J gene: TRBJ2-7
V gene: TRBV7-2
CDR3 protein: CASSLAASYSYEQYF
CDR3 DNA: TGTGCCAGCAGCTTAGCGGCTTCCTACTCCTACGAGCAGTACTTC

D gene: TRBD1
clone size: .
J gene: TRBJ2-1
V gene: TRBV9
CDR3 protein: CASSTPRDRGNSNEQFF
CDR3 DNA: TGTGCCAGCAGCACCCCCCGGGACAGGGGGAACTCCAATGAGCAGTTCTTC

D gene: .
clone size: .
J gene: TRBJ2-2
V gene: TRBV12-5
CDR3 protein: CASVMDTVLTGELFF
CDR3 DNA: TGTGCTAGTGTTATGGACACCGTATTAACCGGGGAGCTGTTTTTT

D gene: .
clone size: .
J gene: TRBJ2-1
V gene: TRBV7-9
CDR3 protein: CASSLGALLKNHEQFF
CDR3 DNA: TGTGCCAGCAGCTTAGGGGCTCTTTTAAAGAACCATGAGCAGTTCTTC

D gene: TRBD1
clone size: .
J gene: TRBJ1-2
V gene: TRBV6-1
CDR3 protein: CASSLEKGAGGYTF
CDR3 DNA: TGTGCCAGCAGTTTAGAAAAGGGGGCTGGTGGCTACACCTTC

D gene: .
clone size: .
J gene: TRBJ1-4
V gene: TRBV20-1
CDR3 protein: CSARVRAEEFF
CDR3 DNA: TGCAGTGCTAGAGTGAGGGCAGAGGAGTTTTTT

D gene: .
clone size: .
J gene: TRBJ2-7
V gene: TRBV6-5
CDR3 protein: CASRNQQRSYEQYF
CDR3 DNA: TGTGCCAGCAGAAATCAACAGCGCTCCTACGAGCAGTACTTC

D gene: .
clone size: .
J gene: TRBJ2-7
V gene: TRBV19
CDR3 protein: CASSIGVTLGEQYF
CDR3 DNA: TGTGCCAGTAGTATAGGTGTTACCCTGGGGGAGCAGTACTTC

D gene: TRBD1
clone size: .
J gene: TRBJ1-3
V gene: TRBV11-2
CDR3 protein: CASSLATGGMFGNTIYF
CDR3 DNA: TGTGCCAGCAGCTTAGCTACAGGGGGGATGTTTGGAAACACCATATATTTT

D gene: TRBD1
clone size: .
J gene: TRBJ2-2
V gene: TRBV18
CDR3 protein: CASSTATGTGELFF
CDR3 DNA: TGTGCCAGCTCAACGGCGACAGGGACCGGGGAGCTGTTTTTT

D gene: .
clone size: .
J gene: TRBJ2-2
V gene: TRBV11-3
CDR3 protein: CASSPDVGLNTGELFF
CDR3 DNA: TGTGCCAGCAGCCCAGACGTGGGCTTGAACACCGGGGAGCTGTTTTTT

D gene: TRBD1
clone size: once
J gene: TRBJ1-3
V gene: TRBV4-3
CDR3 protein: CASSQETGVSGNTIYF
CDR3 DNA: TGCGCCAGCAGCCAAGAGACAGGGGTTTCTGGAAACACCATATATTTT

D gene: TRBD1
clone size: .
J gene: TRBJ1-1
V gene: TRBV28
CDR3 protein: CASRGQGADNTEAFF
CDR3 DNA: TGTGCCAGCAGGGGACAGGGGGCGGATAACACTGAAGCTTTCTTT